This TCR beta chain comes out of a study of T cell responses to AZD1222 COVID-19 vaccine. Study in general: Samples with a second dose at about 4 or about 12 weeks were pooled together.

TCRdb keeps only in-frame clones here, not all; method: immunoSEQ multiplex PCR. The sample lists about 110,000 clones, around 93% occurring once. CDR1 and CDR2 (germline): SNHLY, FYNNEI. The CDR3 extends over 12 amino acids. Between the trimmed V and J ends, which lost 2 bases and 13 bases, there was a span of 14 bases. General study findings and limits: Only six people who got AZD1222 tested seropositive at baseline. White British people made up most donors, females outnumbered males, and clonal diversity was possibly underestimated.

With regard to this clone: Antigen specificity is unknown.

The clonotype originates from an adult in good health. This material consisted of peripheral blood, taken on day 0 of AZD1222 vaccination. V is TRBV2 and J is TRBJ1-2; perhaps TRBD1 as D (6 bases). CDR3 amino acids: CASSETAGVGTF. Here the CDR3 DNA reads TGTGCCAGCAGTGAAACGGCAGGGGTTGGCACCTTC.